These T cell receptor beta chains were read from a single sample in a study of blood T cells in healthy people across ages. TCRdb ran MiXCR on the 5' RACE reads and lists one entry per CDR3 protein. The sample carries around 650,000 distinct CDR3 sequences, about 30% recorded once. The specimen sequenced was blood. The receptors were gathered from a woman older than 75 in good health. Each CDR3 is given with its conserved first and last residue. A D gene is named only where the DNA matches it firmly. The size field is filled for only some rows; it gives once, few, many or a size class.

J | D | V | size | DNA | CDR3
TRBJ2-1 | . | TRBV12-3/TRBV12-4 | few | TGTGCCAGCAGTTTATCCCCCTACAATGAGCAGTTCTTC | CASSLSPYNEQFF
TRBJ2-1 | . | TRBV25-1 | many | TGTGCCAGCAGTGAATTTTTGGGGGCGAATGAGCAGTTCTTC | CASSEFLGANEQFF
TRBJ1-2 | TRBD1 | TRBV28 | many | TGTGCCAGCAGTCTGAGACAGGGGATTTACTATGGCTACACCTTC | CASSLRQGIYYGYTF
TRBJ2-3 | TRBD1 | TRBV12-3/TRBV12-4 | . | TGTGCCAGCAGACGGACAGGGAGAGCAGATGTGCAGTATTTT | CASRRTGRADVQYF
TRBJ2-7 | TRBD1 | TRBV30 | many | TGTGCCTCCAGACAGGGGGCCTACGAGCAGTACTTC | CASRQGAYEQYF
TRBJ2-3 | TRBD2 | TRBV13 | . | TGTGCCAGCAGCCAAACCCAGGGACTAGTATACACAGATACGCAGTATTTT | CASSQTQGLVYTDTQYF
TRBJ1-6 | . | TRBV7-2 | . | TGTGCCAGCAGCTATCAAGGTTATTCACCCCTCCACTTT | CASSYQGYSPLHF
TRBJ1-1 | TRBD1 | TRBV11-2 | many | TGTGCCAGCAGCCCAAACAGGGGTTACGCTTTCTTT | CASSPNRGYAFF
TRBJ1-4 | . | TRBV2 | . | TGTGCCAGCAGAGCAGACCCCGACAGGAATGAAAAACTGTTTTTT | CASRADPDRNEKLFF
TRBJ2-1 | TRBD1 | TRBV24-1 | many | TGTGCCACCAGCGGACGGGACAGGGTGAATGAGCAGTTCTTC | CATSGRDRVNEQFF
TRBJ2-3 | . | TRBV9 | many | TGTGCCAGCAGCCCCCGACCGAGTGATACGCAGTATTTT | CASSPRPSDTQYF
TRBJ2-7 | TRBD2 | TRBV20-1 | . | TGCAGTGTCTCGGAAAGGGGGTTTGCGGGGGGCCACGAGCAGTACTTC | CSVSERGFAGGHEQYF
TRBJ1-2 | . | TRBV10-3 | many | TGTGCCATCAGTAATAACAGGGAGGATGGCTACACCTTC | CAISNNREDGYTF
TRBJ2-3 | TRBD2 | TRBV7-2 | . | TGTGCCAGCAGCTTAAGACTAGCGGGGGGAGCGCAGTATTTT | CASSLRLAGGAQYF
TRBJ2-7 | . | TRBV11-2 | many | TGTGCCAGCAGTCCTTCGGGGTCCTCTTCGGCGTACGAGCAGTACTTC | CASSPSGSSSAYEQYF
TRBJ2-3 | . | TRBV10-3 | many | TGTGCCACCCAGGGTAAATTTGAGGATACGCAGTATTTT | CATQGKFEDTQYF
TRBJ2-7 | TRBD2 | TRBV28 | many | TGTGCCAGCAGGAGACTAGCGGGGACTTTGGGCGAGCAGTACTTC | CASRRLAGTLGEQYF
TRBJ1-2 | . | TRBV10-3 | . | TGTGCCACCCAGGGATATCAGGGCTACACCTTC | CATQGYQGYTF
TRBJ2-3 | . | TRBV11-2 | many | TGTGCCAGCAGCTTACTACCGGGGAGTCCCACAGATACGCAGTATTTT | CASSLLPGSPTDTQYF
TRBJ1-4 | . | TRBV6-6 | . | TGTGCCAGCAGTCAACCAGGGACTAATGAAAAACTGTTTTTT | CASSQPGTNEKLFF
TRBJ1-5 | TRBD1 | TRBV12-3/TRBV12-4 | few | TGTGCCAGCAGTTTGGGTCGACAGGGGGCAGGGCAGCCCCAGCATTTT | CASSLGRQGAGQPQHF
TRBJ2-7 | . | TRBV3-1 | many | TGTGCCAGCAGCCAAGGAGTTGCTAGCTCCTACGAGCAGTACTTC | CASSQGVASSYEQYF
TRBJ2-5 | . | TRBV29-1 | . | TGCAGTGTTGGTGGGCTGGGTGAGACCCAGTACTTC | CSVGGLGETQYF
TRBJ1-5 | . | TRBV19 | many | TGTGCCAGTAGTCCTGACAGCATCGATAGCAATCAGCCCCAGCATTTT | CASSPDSIDSNQPQHF
TRBJ2-2 | TRBD2 | TRBV4-3 | few | TGCGCCAGCAGCCAAGTAGGGGCTAGCGGGGGGCTACGCACCGGGGAGCTGTTTTTT | CASSQVGASGGLRTGELFF
TRBJ1-1 | . | TRBV7-9 | many | TGTGCCAGCAGCCCCAGTGGGGCTTTCGAAGGCACTGAAGCTTTCTTT | CASSPSGAFEGTEAFF
TRBJ2-1 | . | TRBV3-1 | many | TGTGCCAGCAGCGCCGGGGACTACAATGAGCAGTTCTTC | CASSAGDYNEQFF
TRBJ2-1 | TRBD2 | TRBV7-8 | many | TGTGCCAGCAGCATAGGACTAGCGGGGCACAATGAGCAGTTCTTC | CASSIGLAGHNEQFF
TRBJ1-2 | . | TRBV20-1 | many | TGCAGTGCTAGACCAGGAGGGGATGGCTACACCTTC | CSARPGGDGYTF
TRBJ2-7 | TRBD1 | TRBV3-1 | many | TGTGCCAGCAGATGGCAGGGGGCTCACGAGCAGTACTTC | CASRWQGAHEQYF
TRBJ1-2 | . | TRBV7-3 | many | TGTGCCAGCAGCTATGGTTCACAGGGAGCCACTACCGGCTATGGCTACACCTTC | CASSYGSQGATTGYGYTF
TRBJ1-4 | . | TRBV5-1 | many | TGCGCCAGCAGCTTGGGGGGGGGCGAATACGAAAAACTGTTTTTT | CASSLGGGEYEKLFF
TRBJ1-4 | . | TRBV30 | few | TGTGCCTGGAGTGTACCCCCGGAATCCAATGAAAAACTGTTTTTT | CAWSVPPESNEKLFF
TRBJ2-7 | . | TRBV7-9 | . | TGTGCCAGCAGCCCCTCCGGGAACCACGAGCAGTACTTC | CASSPSGNHEQYF
TRBJ2-1 | . | TRBV20-1 | many | TGCAGTGCTAGTGAGGTCCGCTCCAATGAGCAGTTCTTC | CSASEVRSNEQFF
TRBJ1-6 | . | TRBV28 | . | TGTGCCAGCAGTCCCCCCGAGAGGTATAATTCACCCCCCCACTTT | CASSPPERYNSPPHF
TRBJ2-7 | . | TRBV20-1 | once | TGCAGTGCTAGACATGCCTACGAGCAGTACTTC | CSARHAYEQYF
TRBJ2-4 | . | TRBV9 | many | TGTGCCAGCAGCCCTAACGTCGGAGCCAAAAACATTCAGTACTTC | CASSPNVGAKNIQYF
TRBJ1-2 | TRBD1 | TRBV7-9 | many | TGTGCCAGCAGCCTAATTCGTCTAGGGGACAGTGACCTCTATGGCTACACCTTC | CASSLIRLGDSDLYGYTF
TRBJ1-1 | . | TRBV20-1 | . | TGCAGTGCTGGCCCATGGCAGTCATTGAACACTGAAGCTTTCTTT | CSAGPWQSLNTEAFF
TRBJ2-7 | . | TRBV5-1 | many | TGTGCCAGCAGCGCCGGGACGGGCTCCTACGAGCAGTACTTC | CASSAGTGSYEQYF
TRBJ1-6 | TRBD1 | TRBV5-5 | many | TGTGCCAGCAGCCAGACAGGGGCCCAGCGTTCACCCCTCCACTTT | CASSQTGAQRSPLHF